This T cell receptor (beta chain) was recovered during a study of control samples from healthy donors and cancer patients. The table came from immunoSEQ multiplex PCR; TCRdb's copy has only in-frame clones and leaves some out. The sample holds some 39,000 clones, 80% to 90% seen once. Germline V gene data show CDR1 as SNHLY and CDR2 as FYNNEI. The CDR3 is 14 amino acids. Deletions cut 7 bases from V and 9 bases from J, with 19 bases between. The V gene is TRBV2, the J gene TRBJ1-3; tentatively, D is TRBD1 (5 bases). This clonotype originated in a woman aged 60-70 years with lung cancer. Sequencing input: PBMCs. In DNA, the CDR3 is TGTGCCAGCAAGGGCCGGGGCCTAGGGACCACCATATATTTT. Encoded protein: CASKGRGLGTTIYF.